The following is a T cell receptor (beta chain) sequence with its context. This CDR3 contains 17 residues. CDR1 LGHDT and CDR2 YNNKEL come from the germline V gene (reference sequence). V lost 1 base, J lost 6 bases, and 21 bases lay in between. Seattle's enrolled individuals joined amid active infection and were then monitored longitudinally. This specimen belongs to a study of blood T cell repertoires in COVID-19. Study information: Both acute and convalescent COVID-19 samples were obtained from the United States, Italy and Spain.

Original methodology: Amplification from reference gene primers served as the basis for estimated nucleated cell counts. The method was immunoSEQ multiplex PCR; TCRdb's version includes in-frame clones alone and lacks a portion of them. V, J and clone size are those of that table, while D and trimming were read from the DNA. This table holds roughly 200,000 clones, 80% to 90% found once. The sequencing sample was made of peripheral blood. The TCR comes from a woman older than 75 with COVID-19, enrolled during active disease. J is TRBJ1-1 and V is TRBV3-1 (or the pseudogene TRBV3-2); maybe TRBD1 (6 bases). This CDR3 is CASSQADPGAIGPEAFF. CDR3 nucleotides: TGTGCCAGCAGCCAAGCCGATCCAGGGGCGATCGGCCCTGAAGCTTTCTTT.